Below, one TCR beta chain is given with its context. What it binds is unknown. The CDR3 has 19 amino acids. Trimming took 4 bases from V and 3 from J; bases not matched to a gene: 10. The assay was immunoSEQ multiplex PCR, and TCRdb's table has in-frame clones only and misses some. The sample lists roughly 130,000 clones, roughly 83% occurring once. This record comes from a study of cytotoxic CD8 clonotypes in ibrutinib-treated CLL. Study-wide background: Around 12 relapsed/refractory, some 15 treatment-naive; around 18 IGHV unmutated.

Investigators sourced around 1.9 micrograms of genomic DNA from cryopreserved PBMCs for TCR beta libraries. Study-wide results and caveats: Clonality was higher at ibrutinib response and returned toward baseline at progression. Public clonotypes were rare and shrank or held steady on treatment.

Sequences were derived from PBMCs, sampled after 12 months of ibrutinib treatment. The chain uses TRBV23-1 and TRBJ2-1; 15 nucleotides align to TRBD2. TRBV23-1 is noted as an ORF with a role that remains uncertain. This clonotype originated in a human donor with chronic lymphocytic leukemia. As DNA, the CDR3 is TGCGCCAGCAGTCCGAGAAGGACTAGCGGGAGGGCCGACTACAATGAGCAGTTCTTC. Its protein product is CASSPRRTSGRADYNEQFF.